These 27 T cell receptor beta chains were sequenced from one sample in a study of long-term antiretroviral therapy in people with HIV (dated by TCRdb to between 2020 and 2023). Sequencing of the TRB variable region was done with the immunoSEQ hsTCRB v3.0 assay at survey level resolution. TCRdb carries this immuneACCESS record with in-frame sequences only. Its versions omit some clonotypes, under half of them owing to an unresolved V gene in the studies checked, with the rest unexplained. This sample comprises 11,000 to 15,000 clones, roughly 88% of them detected only once. The top ten constitute around 10% of the sample. The specimen comprised unsorted PBMCs, sampled 6.2 years after starting antiretroviral therapy. The origin of the receptors is a man between 35 and 55 years old with HIV.

The genes are TRBV5-1 and TRBJ1-1, with a tentative D call TRBD1 (6 bases). V was trimmed by 0 bases and J by 4 bases, leaving 7 bases between them. The CDR3 extends over 13 amino acids. The V gene's germline CDR1 is SGHRS and CDR2 YFSETQ. CDR3 coding DNA: TGCGCCAGCAGCTTGGGGGGGGCCACTGAAGCTTTCTTT. Protein: CASSLGGATEAFF.

The chain employs TRBV7-3 and TRBJ1-1; 8 nucleotides line up with TRBD1. In germline, CDR1 is SGHTA, CDR2 FQGTGA. After removal of 2 bases from V and 1 base from J, the junction contained 0 bases not matched to a gene. The CDR3 contains 14 residues. CDR3 residues: CASSLGQGNTEAFF. CDR3 nucleotides: TGTGCCAGCAGCTTAGGACAGGGGAACACTGAAGCTTTCTTT.

The chain joins TRBV19 to TRBJ2-1; the D is unclear. V was shortened by 7 bases and J by 1 base, with 11 bases between the two germline ends. Germline V gene lookup returns CDR1 LNHDA and CDR2 SQIVND (reference sequence). The CDR3 has 14 residues. CDR3 nucleotide sequence: TGTGCCAGTAATAAGGGATCTTCCTACAATGAGCAGTTCTTC. Protein sequence: CASNKGSSYNEQFF.

The rearrangement uses TRBV5-1 and TRBJ2-7, with 8 bases that match TRBD2. J was trimmed by 2 bases and V by 3 bases; bases with no gene match: 7. Germline values: CDR1 SGHRS, CDR2 YFSETQ. The CDR3 is 15 residues long. The CDR3 DNA sequence: TGCGCCAGCAGCTGGCTGACTAGCGAAGCCTACGAGCAGTACTTC. Amino acid sequence: CASSWLTSEAYEQYF. Variable domain in full (rest from reference TRBV5-1 and TRBJ2-7): KAGVTQTPRYLIKTRGQQVTLSCSPISGHRSVSWYQQTPGQGLQFLFEYFSETQRNKGNFPGRFSGRQFSNSRSEMNVSTLELGDSALYLCASSWLTSEAYEQYFGPGTRLTVT.

V gene TRBV11-2 combines with J gene TRBJ2-1; TRBD2 aligns across 10 bases. The V gene's germline CDR1 is SGHAT and CDR2 FQNNGV. The CDR3 loop spans 17 amino acids. V lost 4 bases to trimming and J lost 7 bases; unmatched junction nucleotides: 13. CDR3 region: CASSYQLSGRVGNEQFF. CDR3 DNA sequence: TGTGCCAGCAGCTACCAACTAAGCGGGAGGGTGGGTAATGAGCAGTTCTTC.

The chain carries TRBV7-9 and TRBJ2-7, with no clear D. The V gene's germline CDR1 is SEHNR and CDR2 FQNEAQ (reference sequence). The CDR3 length is 13 residues. V was pared by 5 bases and J by 2 bases, with 10 bases between. CDR3: CASSQSPAYEQYF. DNA of the CDR3: TGTGCCAGCAGCCAATCCCCGGCCTACGAGCAGTACTTC.

V and J are TRBV15 and TRBJ1-3; the D gene is possibly TRBD1 (6 bases). With 1 base removed from V and 1 base from J, the gap between germline ends came to 17 bases. This CDR3 comprises 18 residues. CDR1 LNHNV and CDR2 YYDKDF come from the germline V gene (reference sequence). This chain's CDR3 is CATSRGGGLAFSGNTIYF. The CDR3 coding sequence is TGTGCCACCAGCAGAGGCGGGGGCCTCGCCTTTTCTGGAAACACCATATATTTT.

V is TRBV6-6 and J is TRBJ1-5; D possibly corresponds to TRBD1 (5 bases). V shed 5 bases and J shed 4 bases, with 15 bases lying between them. The CDR3 is 15 residues long. The germline gives CDR1 MNHNY, CDR2 SVGAGI (reference sequence). The CDR3 spells CASSAFGQGNQPQHF. CDR3 in DNA: TGTGCCAGCAGTGCGTTTGGGCAGGGAAATCAGCCCCAGCATTTT.

The rearrangement joins TRBV28 to TRBJ1-2; D gene unclear. Germline assignment: CDR1 MDHEN and CDR2 SYDVKM. V gave up 3 bases and J gave up 5 bases, with 10 bases separating them. CDR3 length: 13 residues. The CDR3 spells CASSFTRLYGYTF. The CDR3 DNA is TGTGCCAGCAGTTTTACGCGCCTGTATGGCTACACCTTC.

The chain has TRBV10-3 and TRBJ1-4; D may be TRBD1 (6 bases). V was shortened by 3 bases and J by 11 bases, with 16 bases between the two germline ends. Germline lookup yields CDR1 ENHRY and CDR2 SYGVKD. The CDR3 is 14 amino acids. The CDR3 coding sequence is TGTGCCATCAGTGATGGGGCAGGGGCAGAGAAACTGTTTTTT. Amino acid sequence: CAISDGAGAEKLFF.

CDR3 amino acids: CASSLQGALSNTEAFF. In DNA, the CDR3 is TGTGCCAGCAGCTTACAGGGGGCTCTGTCGAACACTGAAGCTTTCTTT. The chain links TRBV7-9 to TRBJ1-1, with TRBD1 matching over 8 bases. The CDR3 spans 16 residues. In germline, CDR1 is SEHNR, CDR2 FQNEAQ (reference sequence). The trim removed 2 bases at V and 1 base at J, leaving 6 bases unmatched.

The J gene is TRBJ2-7, the V gene TRBV5-6; TRBD2 aligns across 11 bases. CDR3 size: 17 residues. Losses at the gene ends were 4 bases for V and 4 bases for J; bases not matched to a gene: 13. In germline, CDR1 is SGHDT, CDR2 YYEEEE. The CDR3 is CASSLGLAGARFYEQYF. CDR3 nucleotide sequence: TGTGCCAGCAGCCTTGGACTAGCGGGTGCTCGATTTTACGAGCAGTACTTC.

The chain carries TRBV7-2 and TRBJ2-2; 12 bases are shared with TRBD2. CDR1 is SGHTA, CDR2 FQGNSA, per germline. CDR3 length equals 17 residues. V shed 4 bases and J 2 bases; nucleotides not matched to a gene: 5. The DNA of the CDR3 is TGTGCCAGCAGCTCAAAGGGACTAGCGGGCAACACCGGGGAGCTGTTTTTT. It translates to CASSSKGLAGNTGELFF. Full variable domain (remainder filled in from reference TRBV7-2 and TRBJ2-2): GAGVSQSPSNKVTEKGKDVELRCDPISGHTALYWYRQSLGQGLEFLIYFQGNSAPDKSGLPSDRFSAERTGGSVSTLTIQRTQQEDSAVYLCASSSKGLAGNTGELFFGEGSRLTVL.

V gene TRBV27 combines with J gene TRBJ1-5; 7 positions agree with TRBD1. With 7 bases clipped from V and 4 bases from J, the junction kept 4 bases outside the gene matches. The CDR3 is 13 residues long. Germline V gene sequence: CDR1 MNHEY, CDR2 SMNVEV (reference sequence). The CDR3 protein is CASMTGSNQPQHF. The CDR3 region has the DNA TGTGCCAGCATGACAGGGAGTAATCAGCCCCAGCATTTT.

The chain uses TRBV7-6 and TRBJ1-5; the D is unclear. Deletions cut 0 bases from V and 4 bases from J, with 4 bases between. This CDR3 contains 13 residues. CDR1 is SGHVS and CDR2 is FNYEAQ in the germline V gene. The DNA of the CDR3 is TGTGCCAGCAGCTTAGCCCAGAATCAGCCCCAGCATTTT. Its protein is CASSLAQNQPQHF.

The rearrangement joins TRBV5-4 to TRBJ2-3, with D tentatively TRBD1 (5 bases). The CDR3 totals 13 residues. Per germline, CDR1 SGHNT and CDR2 YYREEE (reference sequence). The V gene lost 0 bases and the J gene lost 5 bases, with 7 bases spanning the gap. Written as DNA, the CDR3 is TGTGCCAGCAGCTTGGCCCAGGGAGATACGCAGTATTTT. It specifies CASSLAQGDTQYF. Full variable domain (remainder filled in from reference TRBV5-4 and TRBJ2-3): ETGVTQSPTHLIKTRGQQVTLRCSSQSGHNTVSWYQQALGQGPQFIFQYYREEENGRGNFPPRFSGLQFPNYSSELNVNALELDDSALYLCASSLAQGDTQYFGPGTRLTVL.

J is TRBJ2-3 and V is TRBV7-9; 10 positions match TRBD2. Germline CDR1 and CDR2: SEHNR and FQNEAQ (reference sequence). V lost 5 bases to trimming and J lost 5 bases; unmatched junction nucleotides: 7. The CDR3 consists of 15 residues. The CDR3: CASSKREGPGDTQYF. CDR3 in DNA: TGTGCCAGCAGCAAGCGGGAGGGCCCGGGAGATACGCAGTATTTT.

J is TRBJ2-3 and V is TRBV27; 7 bases map to TRBD1. V gave up 5 bases and J gave up 2 bases; unmatched junction bases: 7. The CDR3 loop spans 15 amino acids. The germline V gene encodes CDR1 MNHEY and CDR2 SMNVEV (reference sequence). CDR3 sequence: CASSIRQGSTDTQYF. The CDR3, as DNA: TGTGCCAGCAGTATACGACAGGGATCCACAGATACGCAGTATTTT.

The chain joins TRBV11-2 to TRBJ2-7; D is perhaps TRBD1 or TRBD2 (5 bases each). V lost 4 bases and J 5 bases, leaving 6 bases between the germline ends. The CDR3 contains 11 residues. Germline CDR1 reads SGHAT; CDR2 reads FQNNGV. The CDR3 reads CASSWGNEQYF. The DNA for the CDR3 is TGTGCCAGCAGCTGGGGGAACGAGCAGTACTTC.

The DNA for the CDR3 is TGTGCCAGCAGCAGAGGGGTCACAGATACGCAGTATTTT. Protein product: CASSRGVTDTQYF. This chain connects TRBV11-2 to TRBJ2-3; D may be TRBD1 or TRBD2 (5 bases each). In germline, CDR1 is SGHAT, CDR2 FQNNGV. V was clipped by 5 bases and J by 2 bases, with 8 bases between them. The CDR3 spans 13 residues.

The V gene is TRBV7-8, the J gene TRBJ2-7; D not certain. The CDR3 length is 13 residues. Trimming removed 2 bases from V and 0 bases from J, with 5 bases in between. Germline V gene data show CDR1 as SGHVS and CDR2 as FQNEAQ. DNA of the CDR3: TGTGCCAGCAGCTTAAGCTCCTCCTACGAGCAGTACTTC. Encoded protein: CASSLSSSYEQYF. Full variable domain (outside the CDR3, taken from reference TRBV7-8 and TRBJ2-7): GAGVSQSPRYKVAKRGQDVALRCDPISGHVSLFWYQQALGQGPEFLTYFQNEAQLDKSGLPSDRFFAERPEGSVSTLKIQRTQQEDSAVYLCASSLSSSYEQYFGPGTRLTVT.

This clone was found once. The CDR3 DNA is TGTGCCAGCAGCTCCTGGACAGGTTACAATGAGCAGTTCTTC. Encoded protein: CASSSWTGYNEQFF. The chain has TRBV6-5 and TRBJ2-1; TRBD1 matches 7 bases. The CDR3 has 14 amino acids. Per germline, CDR1 MNHEY and CDR2 SVGAGI. Unmatched junction bases numbered 6, after V lost 6 bases and J lost 4 bases.

The CDR3 sequence: CSVRTSISAGELFF. The CDR3 nucleotides are TGCAGCGTTCGAACTAGCATCTCGGCCGGGGAGCTGTTTTTT. This rearrangement joins TRBV29-1 to TRBJ2-2; D is possibly TRBD2 (6 bases). This CDR3 is built from 14 residues. CDR1 is SQVTM, CDR2 ANQGSEA, per germline. Trimming removed 5 bases at V and 6 bases at J, with 16 bases between.

This clone was found once. The V call is TRBV27, the J call TRBJ2-5; 8 positions match TRBD2. J lost 3 bases, V lost 6 bases, and 9 bases had no gene match. The CDR3 has 15 amino acids. Germline V gene sequence: CDR1 MNHEY, CDR2 SMNVEV (reference sequence). The CDR3 bases are TGTGCCAGCAGGCTCCGACTAGCGCCTGAAGAGACCCAGTACTTC. The encoded protein is CASRLRLAPEETQYF.

The rearrangement uses TRBV5-4 and TRBJ2-5; maybe TRBD2 (6 bases). Trimming stripped 5 bases from V and 2 bases from J, with 13 bases between. CDR3 length equals 14 residues. Germline CDR1 SGHNT, CDR2 YYREEE (reference sequence). This CDR3 reads CASSMSGLQETQYF. Written as DNA, the CDR3 is TGTGCCAGCAGTATGTCGGGACTTCAAGAGACCCAGTACTTC.

V gene TRBV27 combines with J gene TRBJ2-7, with 16 bases fitting TRBD2. J was trimmed by 4 bases and V by 6 bases; bases with no gene match: 6. Germline CDR1 reads MNHEY; CDR2 reads SMNVEV (reference sequence). This CDR3 has 16 residues. The CDR3: CASRGLAGGLGYEQYF. The CDR3 coding sequence is TGTGCCAGCAGGGGACTAGCGGGAGGGCTGGGTTACGAGCAGTACTTC.

This clone has just one count. This chain links TRBV9 with TRBJ2-3; 11 bases are a match to TRBD2. Germline V gives CDR1 SGDLS, CDR2 YYNGEE. The CDR3 loop spans 15 amino acids. V gave up 3 bases and J gave up 7 bases; unmatched junction bases: 7. The CDR3 coding sequence is TGTGCCAGCAGCGAATTAGCGGGAGGGGGTAATACGCAGTATTTT. It is translated as CASSELAGGGNTQYF.